This TCR beta chain was profiled in a study of T cell repertoires in cytomegalovirus infection. With V trimmed by 0 bases and J by 4 bases, 5 bases remained unmatched. The V gene's germline CDR1 is ENHRY and CDR2 SYGVKD. There are 15 residues in the CDR3. TCRdb independently ran MiXCR on the reads; one entry per CDR3 protein. The sample lists about 240,000 distinct CDR3 sequences; 10% to 15% were seen once. This clonotype was seen repeatedly, ten times or more. The sequence was obtained from a human donor in good health (CMV status not recorded). Some clones in this sample may be carry-over from other donors' samples. The sample taken for sequencing was PBMCs. This sequence joins TRBV10-3 and TRBJ1-2, with TRBD1 identical over 7 bases. The DNA for the CDR3 is TGTGCCATCAGTGAGTCTACAGGGGTGGCCTATGGCTACACCTTC. This sequence encodes CAISESTGVAYGYTF.